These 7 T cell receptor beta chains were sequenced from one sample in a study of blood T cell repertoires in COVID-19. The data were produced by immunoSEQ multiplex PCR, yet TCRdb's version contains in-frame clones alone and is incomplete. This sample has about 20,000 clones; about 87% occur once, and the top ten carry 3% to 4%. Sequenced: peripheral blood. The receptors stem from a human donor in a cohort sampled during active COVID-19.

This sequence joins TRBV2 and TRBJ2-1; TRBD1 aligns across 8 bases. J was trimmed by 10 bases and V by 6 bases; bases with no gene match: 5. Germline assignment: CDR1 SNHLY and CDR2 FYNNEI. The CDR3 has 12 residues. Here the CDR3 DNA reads TGTGCCAGCAGGACAGGGGTGAGAGAGCAGTTCTTC. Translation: CASRTGVREQFF.

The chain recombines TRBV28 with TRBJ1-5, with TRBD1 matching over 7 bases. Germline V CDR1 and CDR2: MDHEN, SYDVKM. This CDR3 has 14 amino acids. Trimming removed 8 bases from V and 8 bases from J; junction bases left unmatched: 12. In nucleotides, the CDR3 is TGTGCCAGCCTACAAGGAGGGGGCGCGGAGCCCCAGCATTTT. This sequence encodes CASLQGGGAEPQHF.

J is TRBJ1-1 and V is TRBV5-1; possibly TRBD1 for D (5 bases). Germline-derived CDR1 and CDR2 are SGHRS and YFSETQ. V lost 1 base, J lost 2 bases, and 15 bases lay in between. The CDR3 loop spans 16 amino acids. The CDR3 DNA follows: TGCGCCAGCAGCTTGTTAACTGCAGGGTACAACACTGAAGCTTTCTTT. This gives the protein CASSLLTAGYNTEAFF. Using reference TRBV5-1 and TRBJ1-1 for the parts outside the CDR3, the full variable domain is KAGVTQTPRYLIKTRGQQVTLSCSPISGHRSVSWYQQTPGQGLQFLFEYFSETQRNKGNFPGRFSGRQFSNSRSEMNVSTLELGDSALYLCASSLLTAGYNTEAFFGQGTRLTVV.

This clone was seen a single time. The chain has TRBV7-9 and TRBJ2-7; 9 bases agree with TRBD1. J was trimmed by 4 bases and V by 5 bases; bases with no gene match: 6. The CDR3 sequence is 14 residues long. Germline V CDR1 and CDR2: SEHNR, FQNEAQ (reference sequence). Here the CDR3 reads CASSPGQGGYEQYF. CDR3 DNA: TGTGCCAGCAGCCCGGGACAGGGAGGGTACGAGCAGTACTTC. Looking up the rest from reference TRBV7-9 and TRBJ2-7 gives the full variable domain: DTGVSQNPRHKITKRGQNVTFRCDPISEHNRLYWYRQTLGQGPEFLTYFQNEAQLEKSRLLSDRFSAERPKGSFSTLEIQRTEQGDSAMYLCASSPGQGGYEQYFGPGTRLTVT.

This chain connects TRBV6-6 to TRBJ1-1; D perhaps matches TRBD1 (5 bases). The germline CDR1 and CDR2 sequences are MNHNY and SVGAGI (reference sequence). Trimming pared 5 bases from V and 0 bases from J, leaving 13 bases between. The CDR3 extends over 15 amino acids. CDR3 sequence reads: CASSPQGQLNTEAFF. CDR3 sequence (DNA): TGTGCCAGCAGTCCCCAGGGCCAGTTGAACACTGAAGCTTTCTTT.

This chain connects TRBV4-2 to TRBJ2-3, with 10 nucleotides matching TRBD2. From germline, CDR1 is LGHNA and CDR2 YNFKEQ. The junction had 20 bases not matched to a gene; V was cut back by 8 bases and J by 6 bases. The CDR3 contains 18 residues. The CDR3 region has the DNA TGTGCCAGCTTGCCTCACCTCACCGCGCTAGCGGGAGTGGATACGCAGTATTTT. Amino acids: CASLPHLTALAGVDTQYF.

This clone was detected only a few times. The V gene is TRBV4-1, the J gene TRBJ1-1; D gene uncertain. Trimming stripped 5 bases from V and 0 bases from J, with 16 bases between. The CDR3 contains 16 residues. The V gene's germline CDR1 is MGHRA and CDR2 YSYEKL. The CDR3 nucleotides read TGCGCCAGCAGCTTTATGGCCTTGACACTGAACACTGAAGCTTTCTTT. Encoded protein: CASSFMALTLNTEAFF.